What follows are 17 T cell receptor beta chains derived from one specimen sequenced in a study of T-cell memory formation after mild COVID-19. Each CDR3 protein gets one entry after TCRdb re-called the 5' RACE reads with MiXCR. The sample holds a few hundred thousand distinct CDR3 sequences, around 19% seen once. Specimen: PBMCs or a T cell subset sorted from them (not recorded which). These receptors were obtained from a man aged 18 to 35 who had mild COVID-19 (a few samples of this study predate the infection). Cell type and time point are not known.

This clonotype came up a few times. The chain uses TRBV5-4 and TRBJ2-7; D is perhaps TRBD1 (6 bases). The CDR3 totals 14 residues. With 2 bases removed from V and 5 bases from J, the gap between germline ends came to 14 bases. Per the germline V gene, CDR1 is SGHNT and CDR2 is YYREEE (reference sequence). The CDR3 sequence: CASSLAGDRDEQYF. The CDR3 bases are TGTGCCAGCAGCTTAGCAGGGGACCGGGACGAGCAGTACTTC.

In its sample, this clonotype was seen many times. The J gene is TRBJ2-1, the V gene TRBV7-8, with 8 bases identical to TRBD2. Unmatched junction bases numbered 8, after V lost 4 bases and J lost 3 bases. Germline values: CDR1 SGHVS, CDR2 FQNEAQ. CDR3 length equals 16 residues. The CDR3, as DNA: TGTGCCAGCAGCTCCTTTCGGGCGGGGGGCTACAATGAGCAGTTCTTC. It yields the protein CASSSFRAGGYNEQFF.

The rearrangement links TRBV6-6 to TRBJ2-6, with TRBD1 as a possible D gene (7 bases). V was pared by 5 bases and J by 0 bases, with 17 bases between. The V gene's germline CDR1 is MNHNY and CDR2 SVGAGI (reference sequence). This CDR3 is built from 18 residues. This CDR3 reads CASSDYRGGTSGANVLTF. Here the CDR3 DNA reads TGTGCCAGCAGTGACTACAGGGGAGGCACCTCTGGGGCCAACGTCCTGACTTTC.

Ten or more counts support this clonotype. The chain joins TRBV12-3 or TRBV12-4 to TRBJ2-1; D perhaps matches TRBD2 (6 bases). The CDR3 is 16 residues long. Trimming removed 2 bases from V and 1 base from J, with 12 bases in between. The CDR3 region is CASSLRGGVSYNEQFF. In DNA, the CDR3 is TGTGCCAGCAGTTTAAGGGGCGGGGTATCCTACAATGAGCAGTTCTTC.

The chain has TRBV12-3 or TRBV12-4 and TRBJ2-2, with a tentative D call TRBD2 (6 bases). The CDR3 runs to 14 residues. The germline V and J ends were trimmed by 3 bases and 3 bases, with 8 bases remaining between them. For the CDR3, the DNA is TGTGCCAGCAGTTTTGGGACTGACACCGGGGAGCTGTTTTTT. Translating gives CASSFGTDTGELFF.

This clonotype came up a few times. The V call is TRBV12-3 or TRBV12-4, the J call TRBJ2-1; 9 bases align to TRBD2. The V segment lost 1 base and the J segment 9 bases; nucleotides outside the gene matches: 1. The CDR3 is 13 amino acids. For the CDR3, the DNA is TGTGCCAGCAGTTTAGTGCGGGGGGGTGAGCAGTTCTTC. Its protein is CASSLVRGGEQFF.

This clonotype was observed a few times. The rearrangement uses TRBV5-6 and TRBJ2-1; no clear D gene. The V gene lost 0 bases and the J gene lost 1 base, with 5 bases spanning the gap. CDR3 length equals 14 residues. Per the germline V gene, CDR1 is SGHDT and CDR2 is YYEEEE. The CDR3 DNA sequence: TGTGCCAGCAGCTTGGGTTTTTCCTACAATGAGCAGTTCTTC. Protein product: CASSLGFSYNEQFF. Supplemented by reference TRBV5-6 and TRBJ2-1, the full variable domain reads DAGVTQSPTHLIKTRGQQVTLRCSPKSGHDTVSWYQQALGQGPQFIFQYYEEEERQRGNFPDRFSGHQFPNYSSELNVNALLLGDSALYLCASSLGFSYNEQFFGPGTRLTVL.

Ten or more counts support this clonotype. The rearrangement links TRBV21-1 to TRBJ2-7. TRBV21-1 is a recognized pseudogene. This CDR3 comprises 13 residues. The CDR3 nucleotides are TGTGCCAGCAGCAAAGTCAACTCCTACGAGCAGTACTTC. Translation: CASSKVNSYEQYF.

This clonotype has only a few counts. This chain joins TRBV15 and TRBJ1-1; D uncertain. CDR3 length equals 13 residues. V was cut by 0 bases and J by 11 bases, with 13 bases left in between. The germline V gene has CDR1 LNHNV and CDR2 YYDKDF (reference sequence). CDR3 loop: CATSRDGGSQAFF. The CDR3 DNA follows: TGTGCCACCAGCAGAGATGGCGGGAGCCAGGCTTTCTTT.

The chain couples TRBV5-8 to TRBJ1-1; D is undetermined. Germline V gene lookup returns CDR1 SGHTS and CDR2 YDEGEE. The CDR3 extends over 14 amino acids. Trimming took 5 bases from V and 3 from J, leaving 14 bases between them. The CDR3 DNA is TGTGCCAGCAGAACGGGGAGGGTGGACACTGAAGCTTTCTTT. This encodes CASRTGRVDTEAFF.

This clonotype was picked up a small number of times. This chain joins TRBV12-3 or TRBV12-4 and TRBJ2-2, with a tentative D call TRBD1 (6 bases). The V end was cut by 5 bases, the J end by 5 bases, with 12 bases between. The CDR3 consists of 14 residues. The CDR3 loop reads CASSPGTRTGELFF. The DNA of the CDR3 is TGTGCCAGCAGTCCCGGGACACGAACCGGGGAGCTGTTTTTT.

A few counts support this clonotype. This chain joins TRBV10-3 and TRBJ1-1; D is unresolved. V was cut by 10 bases and J by 3 bases, with 15 bases left in between. This CDR3 has 13 amino acids. Per the germline V gene, CDR1 is ENHRY and CDR2 is SYGVKD. CDR3 amino acids: CATTVSGDTEAFF. The CDR3 bases are TGTGCCACCACGGTATCAGGCGACACTGAAGCTTTCTTT.

The sample holds a few counts of this clonotype. The chain uses TRBV20-1 and TRBJ2-5; D unresolved. This CDR3 region has 14 residues. Germline CDR1 and CDR2: DFQATT and SNEGSKA (reference sequence). Trimming removed 2 bases from V and 3 bases from J, with 13 bases in between. The CDR3 protein is CSARPSSAKETQYF. Written as DNA, the CDR3 is TGCAGTGCTAGACCCAGTTCGGCCAAAGAGACCCAGTACTTC.

The V and J genes are TRBV18 and TRBJ2-7, with 7 bases fitting TRBD1. In germline, CDR1 is KGHSH, CDR2 LQKENI. The CDR3 is 15 residues long. Unmatched junction bases numbered 9, after V lost 1 base and J lost 6 bases. The CDR3, as DNA: TGTGCCAGCTCACCACGGGGACAGCCCTCCGGCGAGCAGTACTTC. Encoded protein: CASSPRGQPSGEQYF.

This clonotype has a handful of counts. The chain carries TRBV2 and TRBJ2-1; 9 positions agree with TRBD2. The CDR3 extends over 15 amino acids. Germline values: CDR1 SNHLY, CDR2 FYNNEI. V was clipped by 7 bases and J by 2 bases; unmatched bases: 6. CDR3 nucleotide sequence: TGTGCCAGCATGGGGTCTAGCGGGGCCTACAATGAGCAGTTCTTC. It specifies CASMGSSGAYNEQFF.

In its sample, this clonotype was seen many times. CDR3 nucleotide sequence: TGTGCCAGCAGCCCAGACCCGGGGACGAACACCGGGGAGCTGTTTTTT. It is translated as CASSPDPGTNTGELFF. This chain links TRBV7-2 with TRBJ2-2, with a weak D call TRBD2 (5 bases). The germline CDR1 and CDR2 sequences are SGHTA and FQGNSA. The CDR3 consists of 16 residues. Trimming shortened V by 5 bases and J by 0 bases, and 13 bases separated the two germline ends. The entire variable domain, with the rest obtained from reference TRBV7-2 and TRBJ2-2, is as follows: GAGVSQSPSNKVTEKGKDVELRCDPISGHTALYWYRQSLGQGLEFLIYFQGNSAPDKSGLPSDRFSAERTGGSVSTLTIQRTQQEDSAVYLCASSPDPGTNTGELFFGEGSRLTVL.

The rearrangement links TRBV7-3 to TRBJ1-1; 10 nucleotides line up with TRBD1. The CDR3 sequence is 15 residues long. V lost 6 bases, J lost 3 bases, and 7 bases stayed unmatched. Germline loops: CDR1 SGHTA, CDR2 FQGTGA. CDR3 nucleotide sequence: TGTGCCAGCAGTCCGACAGGGGGCGGGTACACTGAAGCTTTCTTT. Translation: CASSPTGGGYTEAFF.